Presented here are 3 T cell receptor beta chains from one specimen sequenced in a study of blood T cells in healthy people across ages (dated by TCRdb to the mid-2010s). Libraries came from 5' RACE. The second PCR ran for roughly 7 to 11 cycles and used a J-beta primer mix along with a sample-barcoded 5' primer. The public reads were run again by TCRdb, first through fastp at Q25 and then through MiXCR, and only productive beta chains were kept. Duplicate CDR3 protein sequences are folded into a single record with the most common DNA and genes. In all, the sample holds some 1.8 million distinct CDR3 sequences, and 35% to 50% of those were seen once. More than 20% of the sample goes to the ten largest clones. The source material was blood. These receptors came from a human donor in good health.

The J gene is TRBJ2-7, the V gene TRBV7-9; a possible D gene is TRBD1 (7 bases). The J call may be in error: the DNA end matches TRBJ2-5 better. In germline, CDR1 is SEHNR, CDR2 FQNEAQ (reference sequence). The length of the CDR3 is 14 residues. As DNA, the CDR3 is TGTGCCAGCAGCGTGACAGGGAGGCAAGAGACCCAGTACTTC. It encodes CASSVTGRQETQYF.

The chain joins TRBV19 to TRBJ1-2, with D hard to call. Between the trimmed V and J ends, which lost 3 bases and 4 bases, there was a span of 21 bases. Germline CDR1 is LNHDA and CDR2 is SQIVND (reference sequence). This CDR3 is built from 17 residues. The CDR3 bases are TGTGCCAGTAGTATCTCTGTGGACCGGGGAGTGGGCTATGGCTACACCTTC. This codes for CASSISVDRGVGYGYTF.

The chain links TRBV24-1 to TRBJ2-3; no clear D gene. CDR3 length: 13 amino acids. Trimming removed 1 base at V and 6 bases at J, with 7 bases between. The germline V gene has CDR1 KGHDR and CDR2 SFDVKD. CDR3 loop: CATSDLLADTQYF. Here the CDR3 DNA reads TGTGCCACCAGTGATTTATTGGCGGATACGCAGTATTTT.